The T cell receptor beta chain described here comes from a study of T-cell memory formation after mild COVID-19 (dated by TCRdb to the early 2020s). About the study as a whole: Most TCR sequence clusters were specific to one of the two donors. In two donors, T-cell clones that expanded and contracted after mild COVID-19 were followed by sequencing TCRalpha and TCRbeta repertoires longitudinally. Two young, previously healthy adult volunteers made up the cohort, one male and one female.

As to this clonotype: Its antigen target is currently unknown. No much larger clone is present one base from it, and per-base qualities are unavailable.

TCRdb records Illumina NovaSeq 6000 as the sequencer. cDNA libraries for TCRalpha and TCRbeta were prepared by 5'RACE using constant-segment primers, with sample barcodes and unique molecular identifiers added. RNA was extracted from every sample with Trizol reagent. Amplification of the libraries took two PCR steps, and the second step added a second sample barcode plus Illumina TruSeq adapters. Sequencing of libraries was performed on an Illumina NovaSeq with 2 x 150 bp paired-end reads. The source study handled its data this way. Demultiplexing of reads and collapsing into UMI-guided consensus sequences were performed with migec v1.2.7. Using mixcr v2.1.11, the UMI consensuses were aligned to TRA and TRB V and J templates and assembled into clonotypes. A clonotype was counted as expanded or contracted only if both edgeR and NoisET called the change significant, with noise models trained on biological replicates. For edgeR calls, the cutoffs were a false discovery rate-adjusted p below 0.01 and a log2 fold-change threshold of 1. As an exploratory analysis of dynamics, max-normalized trajectories of the 1000 most abundant clonotypes were examined with PCA combined with hierarchical clustering. The CD4 or CD8 phenotype of responding clones was assigned using the separately sequenced CD4+ and CD8+ repertoires. TCRdb cleaned the public reads at Q25 with fastp, built clones with MiXCR and kept in-frame beta chains. Rows matching on CDR3 protein sequence are summarized as one entry with the most common DNA and genes. TCRdb assigned the V and J calls; the authors' analysis was not used. The sample table records about half a million distinct CDR3 sequences; 15% to 20% of these occur just once. The top ten clonotypes cover 9% to 15% of the sample.

PBMCs were isolated by Ficoll-Paque density gradient centrifugation. Cut back by 5 bases and 0 bases, the V and J ends lie 15 bases apart. Reading from cysteine to phenylalanine, the CDR3 counts 16 amino acids. The only DNA kept is the CDR3, 48 bases in frame from the first base. Sequences SGHNT (CDR1) and YYREEE (CDR2) are obtained from the germline V gene (reference sequence). Results and caveats for the whole study, not just this receptor: Contracting CD4+ clones were found mainly in CM and EM memory subsets, while CD8+ clones were enriched in EMRA. Clones contracting from day 15 to 85 had balanced CD4/CD8 phenotypes, while a second wave expanding from day 15 to 37 was biased towards CD4+. Only a couple of mild cases were covered by the study, and larger cohorts that include severe cases with pre-infection samples were considered necessary. Some responding clones were detected in pre-infection memory, which suggested that pre-existing cross-reactive memory T cells had joined the SARS-CoV-2 response. The second-wave clones that peaked on day 37 were not confirmed to be SARS-CoV-2 specific.

The chain is encoded by TRBV5-4 joined to TRBJ1-3; TRBD1 is perhaps the D gene, given 5 matching bases. The clonotype was recovered from an adult woman who had mild COVID-19 (a few samples of this study predate the infection). The sample titles of this study are shuffled in the database, so cell type and time point are left out; the donor was told from shared clones. Sample: PBMCs or a T cell subset sorted from them (not recorded which). The DNA is as follows: TGTGCCAGCAGTTCTGGGGGTACCAGCTCTGGAAACACCATATATTTT. Its protein reads: CASSSGGTSSGNTIYF.